The source of this T cell receptor (beta chain) is a study of Graves' ophthalmopathy and Graves' hyperthyroidism. Study summary: Stable hyperthyroidism referred to disease that showed no ophthalmopathy within 18 months of follow-up. Study-level results: Discriminating ophthalmopathy from stable hyperthyroidism, a 13-signature model attained a sensitivity of under 90% and a specificity of 80% to 82%.

For repertoire sequencing, the TCR beta CDR3 regions were amplified from RNA transcripts. An opening RT-PCR round employed HTBI primers and preceded a second-round multiplex PCR. TCRdb reanalysed the multiplex PCR reads using MiXCR and keeps one entry per CDR3 protein. The sample holds 900,000 to 1,200,000 distinct CDR3 sequences, about two fifths seen once. This clonotype was recorded at least ten times. Antigen specificity is unknown. Germline CDR1 reads MGHDK; CDR2 reads SYGVNS. The CDR3 runs to 13 residues. V lost 2 bases and J lost 0, with 5 bases in between. Hyperthyroidism patients were newly diagnosed, ill under 2 months, and aged 18 to 65 years. Clinicians diagnosed using symptoms, serum thyroxine, TRAb, thyroid ultrasound and orbital computed tomography.

The source is an adult man with Graves' hyperthyroidism. The gene calls are TRBV25-1 and TRBJ2-7, with D hard to call. Sequencing was carried out using peripheral blood or thyroid tissue (not recorded which). The CDR3 spells CASSEVPSYEQYF. CDR3 sequence (DNA): TGTGCCAGCAGTGAAGTCCCCTCCTACGAGCAGTACTTC.